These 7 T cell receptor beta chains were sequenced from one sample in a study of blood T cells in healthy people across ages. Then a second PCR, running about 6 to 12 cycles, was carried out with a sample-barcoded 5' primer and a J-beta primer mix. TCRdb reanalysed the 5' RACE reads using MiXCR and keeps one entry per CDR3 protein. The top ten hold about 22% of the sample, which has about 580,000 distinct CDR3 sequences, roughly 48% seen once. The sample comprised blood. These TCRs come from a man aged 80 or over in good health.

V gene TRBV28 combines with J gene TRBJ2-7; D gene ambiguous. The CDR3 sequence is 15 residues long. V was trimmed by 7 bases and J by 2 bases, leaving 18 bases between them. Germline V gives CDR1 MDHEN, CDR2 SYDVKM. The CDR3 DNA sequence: TGTGCCAGCACCCCGCAATCGGCAGAACCCTACGAGCAGTACTTC. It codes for CASTPQSAEPYEQYF.

CDR3 in DNA: TGCAGTGCCCAAGGACTAGCGGCGGGTTACGAGCAGTTCTTC. Its protein is CSAQGLAAGYEQFF. The chain couples TRBV20-1 to TRBJ2-1; 10 bases agree with TRBD2. The germline V gene encodes CDR1 DFQATT and CDR2 SNEGSKA (reference sequence). V was clipped by 6 bases and J by 10 bases; unmatched bases: 12. This CDR3 comprises 14 residues.

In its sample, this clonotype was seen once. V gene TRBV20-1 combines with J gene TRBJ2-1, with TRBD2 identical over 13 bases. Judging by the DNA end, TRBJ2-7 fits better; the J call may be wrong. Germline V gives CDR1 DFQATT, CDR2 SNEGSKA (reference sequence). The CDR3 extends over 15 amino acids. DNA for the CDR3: TGCAGTGCTAGAAAACTAGCGGGAGGGAACAATGAGCAGTACTTC. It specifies CSARKLAGGNNEQYF.

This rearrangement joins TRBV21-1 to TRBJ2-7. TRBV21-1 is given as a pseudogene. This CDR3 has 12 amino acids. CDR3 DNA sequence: TGTGCCAGCAGCAAAACAAGGATGGGGCAGTACTTC. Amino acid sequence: CASSKTRMGQYF.

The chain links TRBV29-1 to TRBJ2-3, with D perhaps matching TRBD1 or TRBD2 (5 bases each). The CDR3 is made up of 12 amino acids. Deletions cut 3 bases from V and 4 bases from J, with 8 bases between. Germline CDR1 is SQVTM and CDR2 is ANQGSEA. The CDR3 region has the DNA TGCAGCGTTGACCCGGGGCCAGATACGCAGTATTTT. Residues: CSVDPGPDTQYF.

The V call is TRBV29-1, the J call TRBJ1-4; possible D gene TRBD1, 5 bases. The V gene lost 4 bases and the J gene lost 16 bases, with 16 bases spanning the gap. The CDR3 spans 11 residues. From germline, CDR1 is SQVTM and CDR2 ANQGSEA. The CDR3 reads CSVGDGFNWFF. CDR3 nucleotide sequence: TGCAGCGTTGGGGACGGTTTCAATTGGTTTTTT.

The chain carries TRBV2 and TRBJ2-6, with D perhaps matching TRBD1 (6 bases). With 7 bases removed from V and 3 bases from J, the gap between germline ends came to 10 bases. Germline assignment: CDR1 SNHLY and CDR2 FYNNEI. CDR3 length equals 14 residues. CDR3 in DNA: TGTGCCAGCAAATCAGGGGTTGGGGCCAACGTCCTGACTTTC. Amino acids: CASKSGVGANVLTF.